A single sample gave rise to the 26 T cell receptor beta chains below, sequenced in a study of identical twins. One entry per CDR3 protein, called by TCRdb with MiXCR from the 5' RACE reads. The table lists about 1.7 million distinct CDR3 sequences, 32% of them singletons. Sequencing was carried out using cord blood. These receptors all come from a newborn girl in good health.

The chain has TRBV19 and TRBJ2-1; D might be TRBD2 (6 bases). Germline CDR1 and CDR2: LNHDA and SQIVND (reference sequence). Trimming took 4 bases from V and 10 from J, leaving 17 bases between them. The CDR3 is made up of 14 amino acids. This chain's CDR3 is CASSRRGTQGEQFF. Here the CDR3 DNA reads TGTGCCAGTAGTAGGAGGGGAACACAAGGGGAGCAGTTCTTC.

J is TRBJ2-5 and V is TRBV20-1, with D possibly matching TRBD2 (6 bases). Germline loops: CDR1 DFQATT, CDR2 SNEGSKA (reference sequence). The CDR3 loop spans 14 amino acids. The V and J ends lost 0 bases and 7 bases respectively, with 15 bases between them. This chain's CDR3 is CSARDRRSRGTQYF. DNA for the CDR3: TGCAGTGCTAGAGATCGTAGGTCGCGGGGGACCCAGTACTTC.

The CDR3 reads CSARDLRAYNEQFF. In nucleotides, the CDR3 is TGCAGTGCTAGAGATCTAAGGGCTTACAATGAGCAGTTCTTC. The chain has TRBV20-1 and TRBJ2-1, with D hard to call. V dropped 0 bases and J dropped 4 bases, with 10 bases sitting between them. Per the germline V gene, CDR1 is DFQATT and CDR2 is SNEGSKA (reference sequence). This CDR3 contains 14 residues.

About this clonotype itself: One junction end disagrees with the germline gene, perhaps due to a read error. The chain employs TRBV29-1 and TRBJ1-2; D remains unclear. Looked up from germline, CDR1 is SQVTM and CDR2 is ANQGSEA. CDR3 size: 13 residues. The CDR3 protein is CGVASAGVYGYTF. CDR3 nucleotide sequence: TGCGGCGTTGCCTCCGCCGGGGTCTATGGCTACACCTTC.

The V gene is TRBV2, the J gene TRBJ2-5; TRBD2 aligns across 13 bases. CDR1 and CDR2 (germline): SNHLY, FYNNEI. This CDR3 is 15 amino acids long. The V segment lost 9 bases and the J segment 5 bases; nucleotides outside the gene matches: 9. The CDR3 here is CASSRTSGSRETQYF. In DNA, the CDR3 is TGTGCCAGTTCCAGGACTAGCGGGAGTAGGGAGACCCAGTACTTC.

This clonotype was seen repeatedly, ten times or more. The DNA of the CDR3 is TGCAGTGCTAGAGATTCAACGGGGGGATTGGGGAACTATGGCTACACCTTC. Its translation: CSARDSTGGLGNYGYTF. The chain links TRBV20-1 to TRBJ1-2, with D maybe TRBD1 (5 bases). This CDR3 is 17 amino acids long. Trimming cost V 0 bases and J 2 bases, with 19 bases left between them. Germline CDR1 DFQATT, CDR2 SNEGSKA (reference sequence).

There are a few counts of this clonotype. This sequence joins TRBV20-1 and TRBJ2-1; D gene unclear. CDR3 length equals 14 residues. V gave up 4 bases and J gave up 0 bases, with 10 bases separating them. Germline-derived CDR1 and CDR2 are DFQATT and SNEGSKA (reference sequence). CDR3 DNA sequence: TGCAGTGCTATACGTTGGAGCTCCTACAATGAGCAGTTCTTC. Its protein product is CSAIRWSSYNEQFF.

The V and J genes are TRBV10-3 and TRBJ2-5; D is unresolved. The CDR3 is 14 residues long. Germline loops: CDR1 ENHRY, CDR2 SYGVKD. V was shortened by 3 bases and J by 5 bases, with 13 bases between the two germline ends. The DNA for the CDR3 is TGTGCCATCAGTGATTCTTCCCCTTGGGAGACCCAGTACTTC. Protein: CAISDSSPWETQYF.

This clonotype was counted between two and nine times. The genes are TRBV12-3 or TRBV12-4 and TRBJ2-3; the D gene could be TRBD1 or TRBD2 (6 bases each). The CDR3 runs 13 residues. Trimming took 7 bases from V and 4 from J, leaving 12 bases between them. CDR3: CASTGGSADTQYF. The CDR3 nucleotides are TGTGCCAGCACCGGGGGCAGTGCAGATACGCAGTATTTT.

The CDR3 DNA is TGCGCCAGCAGCTTGGGACTAGCGGGGCTCTTGAACACCGGGGAGCTGTTTTTT. It codes for CASSLGLAGLLNTGELFF. The chain has TRBV5-1 and TRBJ2-2; 11 nucleotides agree with TRBD2. This CDR3 spans 18 amino acids. CDR1 and CDR2 from the germline V gene are SGHRS and YFSETQ. V shed 0 bases and J 1 base; nucleotides not matched to a gene: 5.

The gene calls are TRBV24-1 and TRBJ2-1; 8 bases map to TRBD2. The germline CDR1 and CDR2 sequences are KGHDR and SFDVKD. The V gene end was trimmed by 2 bases and the J gene end by 6 bases; junction bases not matched to a gene: 5. This CDR3 comprises 15 residues. The CDR3: CATSDSRAGVNEQFF. The CDR3 coding sequence is TGTGCCACCAGTGATTCCCGAGCGGGGGTCAATGAGCAGTTCTTC.

This clonotype turned up a few times. The genes are TRBV18 and TRBJ1-2, with D unclear. This CDR3 has 12 residues. CDR1 is KGHSH, CDR2 LQKENI, per germline. V lost 5 bases and J lost 1, with 5 bases in between. The DNA of the CDR3 is TGTGCCAGCTCAACAGTTAACTATGGCTACACCTTC. It codes for CASSTVNYGYTF.

A remark on this clonotype: Just one base apart from a much larger clone, this may be a read error. The gene calls are TRBV4-2 and TRBJ2-4; D not resolved. From germline, CDR1 is LGHNA and CDR2 YNFKEQ. V was cut by 8 bases and J by 0 bases, with 11 bases left in between. The CDR3 runs to 14 residues. CDR3 nucleotides: TGTGCCAGCGGCCCCGATTCAGCCAAAAACATTCAGTACTTC. Its translation: CASGPDSAKNIQYF.

The genes are TRBV18 and TRBJ2-5; D remains unclear. Trimming stripped 2 bases from V and 1 base from J, with 5 bases between. CDR3 length equals 13 residues. The germline gives CDR1 KGHSH, CDR2 LQKENI. The CDR3 loop reads CASSPNRQETQYF. The CDR3 nucleotides read TGTGCCAGCTCACCAAACCGCCAAGAGACCCAGTACTTC.

This chain connects TRBV27 to TRBJ2-5, with a tentative D call TRBD2 (5 bases). The V gene lost 10 bases and the J gene lost 4 bases, with 16 bases spanning the gap. This CDR3 is built from 13 residues. Per the germline V gene, CDR1 is MNHEY and CDR2 is SMNVEV (reference sequence). DNA for the CDR3: TGTGCCACCGCCCCTACTAGGCCAGAGACCCAGTACTTC. It is translated as CATAPTRPETQYF.

The sample holds a few counts of this clonotype. The rearrangement uses TRBV27 and TRBJ1-2, with 10 bases identical to TRBD1. Germline V gene lookup returns CDR1 MNHEY and CDR2 SMNVEV (reference sequence). Losses at the gene ends were 3 bases for V and 4 bases for J; bases not matched to a gene: 2. The CDR3 consists of 14 residues. The CDR3 region is CASSFWDRGYGYTF. DNA of the CDR3: TGTGCCAGCAGTTTTTGGGACAGGGGCTATGGCTACACCTTC.

The chain is built from TRBV30 and TRBJ2-7; D unresolved. The V end was cut by 0 bases, the J end by 10 bases, with 13 bases between. This CDR3 contains 12 residues. CDR1 and CDR2 (germline): GTSNPN, SVGIG (reference sequence). In DNA form, the CDR3 reads TGTGCCTGGAGTGTACTTAGAAACACTCAGTACTTC. It codes for CAWSVLRNTQYF. Variable domain in full (rest from reference TRBV30 and TRBJ2-7): SQTIHQWPATLVQPVGSPLSLECTVEGTSNPNLYWYRQAAGRGLQLLFYSVGIGQISSEVPQNLSASRPQDRQFILSSKKLLLSDSGFYLCAWSVLRNTQYFGPGTRLTVT.

This clonotype has just a few counts. V gene TRBV20-1 combines with J gene TRBJ2-7, with TRBD1 matching 8 bases. V lost 3 bases and J lost 6; bases outside the gene matches: 7. The CDR3 contains 13 residues. CDR1 and CDR2 (germline): DFQATT, SNEGSKA (reference sequence). The CDR3 sequence: CSARRTGLSEQYF. The CDR3 DNA is TGCAGTGCTAGGAGGACAGGGCTGAGCGAGCAGTACTTC.

This clonotype was counted ten times or more. The chain recombines TRBV5-6 with TRBJ1-5; TRBD1 matches at 9 bases. V was pared by 4 bases and J by 4 bases, with 3 bases of the junction left unmatched. The CDR3 is 14 amino acids. Germline V lookup: CDR1 SGHDT, CDR2 YYEEEE. CDR3 sequence reads: CASSRTGVNQPQHF. CDR3 in DNA: TGTGCCAGCAGCAGGACAGGGGTAAATCAGCCCCAGCATTTT.

The chain couples TRBV12-3 or TRBV12-4 to TRBJ2-2; 9 nucleotides match TRBD2. The CDR3 consists of 15 residues. Trimming removed 4 bases from V and 6 bases from J; junction bases left unmatched: 6. The CDR3, as DNA: TGTGCCAGCAGTTACCCGGGACTAGCCCCCGGGGAGCTGTTTTTT. Translated, it gives CASSYPGLAPGELFF.

This clonotype was counted between two and nine times. The V gene is TRBV6-1, the J gene TRBJ1-2; perhaps TRBD1 as D (6 bases). The CDR3 covers 14 residues. V was shortened by 0 bases and J by 4 bases, with 9 bases between the two germline ends. From germline, CDR1 is MNHNS and CDR2 SASEGT. Written as DNA, the CDR3 is TGTGCCAGCAGTGAAGCCGGGACACTCTATGGCTACACCTTC. Protein: CASSEAGTLYGYTF.

V gene TRBV29-1 combines with J gene TRBJ2-5, with 7 positions matching TRBD2. Germline values: CDR1 SQVTM, CDR2 ANQGSEA. The CDR3 loop spans 13 amino acids. Trimming cost V 3 bases and J 5 bases; bases outside gene matches: 6. The CDR3 coding sequence is TGCAGCGTTGAGGCGGGAGTAGGGGAGACCCAGTACTTC. Translation: CSVEAGVGETQYF. The variable domain in full, completed from reference TRBV29-1 and TRBJ2-5, reads SAVISQKPSRDICQRGTSLTIQCQVDSQVTMMFWYRQQPGQSLTLIATANQGSEATYESGFVIDKFPISRPNLTFSTLTVSNMSPEDSSIYLCSVEAGVGETQYFGPGTRLLVL.

There are a few counts of this clonotype. A much larger clone differs by one base, so this may be a read error. The V and J genes are TRBV13 and TRBJ2-7; no firm D call. Germline-derived CDR1 and CDR2 are PRHDT and FYEKMQ (reference sequence). Trimming pared 3 bases from V and 6 bases from J, leaving 9 bases between. CDR3 length: 12 residues. CDR3 DNA: TGTGCCAGCAGCTTGATTGGGGTCGAGCAGTACTTC. It yields the protein CASSLIGVEQYF. Using reference TRBV13 and TRBJ2-7 for the parts outside the CDR3, the full variable domain is AAGVIQSPRHLIKEKRETATLKCYPIPRHDTVYWYQQGPGQDPQFLISFYEKMQSDKGSIPDRFSAQQFSDYHSELNMSSLELGDSALYFCASSLIGVEQYFGPGTRLTVT.

The chain joins TRBV11-2 to TRBJ1-2; tentatively, D is TRBD1 (5 bases). Trimming pared 3 bases from V and 4 bases from J, leaving 15 bases between. Germline loops: CDR1 SGHAT, CDR2 FQNNGV. The CDR3 has 15 amino acids. In DNA form, the CDR3 reads TGTGCCAGCAGCTTGGGAATCCCCAGGGCCTATGGCTACACCTTC. This codes for CASSLGIPRAYGYTF.

CDR3 DNA sequence: TGTGCCAGCAGCCAAGTGTTCGGGCTCCGCTCCTACAATGAGCAGTACTTC. The encoded protein is CASSQVFGLRSYNEQYF. The genes are TRBV3-1 and TRBJ2-7; D unclear. Germline V gene sequence: CDR1 LGHDT, CDR2 YNNKEL (reference sequence). Trimming stripped 1 base from V and 7 bases from J, with 23 bases between. The CDR3 extends over 17 amino acids.

This sequence joins TRBV4-1 and TRBJ2-1; D gene unclear. The J call could be wrong; TRBJ2-7 is a better fit for the DNA end. CDR1 is MGHRA, CDR2 YSYEKL, per germline. CDR3 length: 16 residues. The CDR3 DNA follows: TGCGCCAGCAGCCACCCGACACGGCGACCCTACAATGAGCAGTACTTC. Translated, it gives CASSHPTRRPYNEQYF.